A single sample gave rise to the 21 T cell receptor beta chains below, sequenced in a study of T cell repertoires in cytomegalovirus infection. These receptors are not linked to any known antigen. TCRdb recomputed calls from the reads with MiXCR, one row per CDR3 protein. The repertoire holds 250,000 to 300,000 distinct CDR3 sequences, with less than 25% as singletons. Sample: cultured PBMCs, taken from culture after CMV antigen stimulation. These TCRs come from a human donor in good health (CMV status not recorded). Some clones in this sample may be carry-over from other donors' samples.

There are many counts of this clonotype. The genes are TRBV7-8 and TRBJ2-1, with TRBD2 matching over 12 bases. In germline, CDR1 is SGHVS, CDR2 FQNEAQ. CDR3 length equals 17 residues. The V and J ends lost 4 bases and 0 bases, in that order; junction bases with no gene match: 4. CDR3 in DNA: TGTGCCAGCAGCTCGGGACTAGCGGGCGCCTCCTACAATGAGCAGTTCTTC. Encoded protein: CASSSGLAGASYNEQFF.

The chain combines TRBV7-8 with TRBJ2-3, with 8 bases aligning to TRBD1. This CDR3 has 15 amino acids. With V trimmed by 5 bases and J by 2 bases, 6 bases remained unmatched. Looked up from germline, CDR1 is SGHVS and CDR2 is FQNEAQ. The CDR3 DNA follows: TGTGCCAGCAGCCCCAGACAGGGGATCACAGATACGCAGTATTTT. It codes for CASSPRQGITDTQYF.

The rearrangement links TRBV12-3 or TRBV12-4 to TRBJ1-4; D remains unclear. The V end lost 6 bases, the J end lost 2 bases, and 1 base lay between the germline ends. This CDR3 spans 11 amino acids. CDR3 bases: TGTGCCAGCAGGACTAATGAAAAACTGTTTTTT. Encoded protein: CASRTNEKLFF.

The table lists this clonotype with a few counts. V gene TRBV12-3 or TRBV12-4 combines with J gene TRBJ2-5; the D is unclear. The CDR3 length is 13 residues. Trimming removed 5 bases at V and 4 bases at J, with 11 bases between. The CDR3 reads CASSTSQTETQYF. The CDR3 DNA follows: TGTGCCAGCAGTACGAGCCAAACAGAGACCCAGTACTTC.

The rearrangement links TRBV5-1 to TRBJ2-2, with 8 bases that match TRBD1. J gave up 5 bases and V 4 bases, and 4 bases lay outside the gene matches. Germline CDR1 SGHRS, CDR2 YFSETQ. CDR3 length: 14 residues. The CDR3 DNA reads TGCGCCAGCAGCAGCAGGACAGGGACCGGGGAGCTGTTTTTT. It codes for CASSSRTGTGELFF.

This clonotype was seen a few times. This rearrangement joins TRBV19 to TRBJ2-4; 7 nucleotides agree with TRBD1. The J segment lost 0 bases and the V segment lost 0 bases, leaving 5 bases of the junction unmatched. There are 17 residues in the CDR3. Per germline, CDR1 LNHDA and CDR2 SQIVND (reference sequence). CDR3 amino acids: CASSIDGTVIAKNIQYF. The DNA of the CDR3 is TGTGCCAGTAGTATAGATGGGACAGTGATAGCCAAAAACATTCAGTACTTC.

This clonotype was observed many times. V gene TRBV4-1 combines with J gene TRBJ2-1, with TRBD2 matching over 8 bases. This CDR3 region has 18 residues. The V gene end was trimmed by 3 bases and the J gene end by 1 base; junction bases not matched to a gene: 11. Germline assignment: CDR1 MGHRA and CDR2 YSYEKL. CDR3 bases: TGCGCCAGCAGCCATAGATGGCGGGAGGTGGGTTCCTACAATGAGCAGTTCTTC. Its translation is CASSHRWREVGSYNEQFF.

The CDR3 sequence: CASSARTGTNEKLFF. CDR3 in DNA: TGTGCCAGCAGCGCCCGGACAGGGACTAATGAAAAACTGTTTTTT. This chain joins TRBV4-2 and TRBJ1-4; 8 nucleotides align to TRBD1. This CDR3 region has 15 residues. Germline values: CDR1 LGHNA, CDR2 YNFKEQ. Trimming cost V 5 bases and J 2 bases; bases outside gene matches: 4.

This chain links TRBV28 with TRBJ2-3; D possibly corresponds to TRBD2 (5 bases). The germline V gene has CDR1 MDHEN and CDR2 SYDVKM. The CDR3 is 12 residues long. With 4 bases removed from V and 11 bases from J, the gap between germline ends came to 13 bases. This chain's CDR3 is CASSSTRDQQYF. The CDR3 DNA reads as TGTGCCAGCAGTTCCACTAGGGATCAGCAGTATTTT.

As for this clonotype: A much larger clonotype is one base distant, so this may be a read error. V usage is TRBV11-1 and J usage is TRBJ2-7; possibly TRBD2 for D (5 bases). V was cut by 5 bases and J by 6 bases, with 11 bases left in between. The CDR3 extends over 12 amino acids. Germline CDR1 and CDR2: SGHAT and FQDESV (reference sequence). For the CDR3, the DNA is TGTGCCAGCAGCATGGACGGGGTCGAGCAGTACTTC. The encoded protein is CASSMDGVEQYF.

This CDR3 is CSATGEGYTEAFF. The CDR3 coding sequence is TGCAGTGCTACAGGGGAGGGATACACTGAAGCTTTCTTT. The rearrangement joins TRBV20-1 to TRBJ1-1; D possibly corresponds to TRBD1 (6 bases). Germline V gene data show CDR1 as DFQATT and CDR2 as SNEGSKA (reference sequence). V lost 4 bases to trimming and J lost 3 bases, with 12 bases between them. This CDR3 has 13 residues.

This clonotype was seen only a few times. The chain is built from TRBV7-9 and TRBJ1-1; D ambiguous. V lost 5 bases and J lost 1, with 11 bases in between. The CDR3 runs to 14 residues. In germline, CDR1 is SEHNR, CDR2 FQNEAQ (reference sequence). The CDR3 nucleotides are TGTGCCAGCAGCCCCCCCGGGGAGAACACTGAAGCTTTCTTT. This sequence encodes CASSPPGENTEAFF.

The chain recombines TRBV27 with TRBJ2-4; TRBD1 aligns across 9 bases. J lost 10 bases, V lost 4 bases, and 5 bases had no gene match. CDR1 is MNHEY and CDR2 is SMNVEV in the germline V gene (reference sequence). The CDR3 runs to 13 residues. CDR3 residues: CASSSGQGRIQYF. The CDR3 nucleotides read TGTGCCAGCAGTTCGGGACAGGGCCGGATTCAGTACTTC.

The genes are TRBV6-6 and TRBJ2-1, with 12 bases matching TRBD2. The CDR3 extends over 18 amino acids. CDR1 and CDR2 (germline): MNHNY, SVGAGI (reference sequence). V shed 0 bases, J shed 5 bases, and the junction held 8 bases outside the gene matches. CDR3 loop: CASSYSQTSGSANNEQFF. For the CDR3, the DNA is TGTGCCAGCAGTTACTCCCAGACTAGCGGGAGTGCAAACAATGAGCAGTTCTTC.

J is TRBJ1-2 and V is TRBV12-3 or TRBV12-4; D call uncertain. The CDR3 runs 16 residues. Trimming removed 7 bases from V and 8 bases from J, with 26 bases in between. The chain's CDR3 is CASTVDAWTDQEGYTF. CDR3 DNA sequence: TGTGCCAGCACCGTCGATGCGTGGACGGATCAAGAAGGCTACACCTTC.

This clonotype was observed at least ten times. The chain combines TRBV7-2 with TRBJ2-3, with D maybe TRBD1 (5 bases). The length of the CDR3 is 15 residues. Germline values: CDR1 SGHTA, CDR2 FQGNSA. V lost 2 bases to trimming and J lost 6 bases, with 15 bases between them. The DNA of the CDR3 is TGTGCCAGCAGCTTAAGCCAGGGCCCCCGGGATACGCAGTATTTT. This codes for CASSLSQGPRDTQYF.

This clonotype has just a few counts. The CDR3 region is CASSLVELGEQYF. The CDR3 DNA reads as TGCGCCAGCAGCTTGGTCGAACTGGGGGAGCAGTACTTC. The J gene is TRBJ2-7, the V gene TRBV5-1; D unclear. In germline, CDR1 is SGHRS, CDR2 YFSETQ. The CDR3 runs to 13 residues. The V end was cut by 0 bases, the J end by 7 bases, with 11 bases between.

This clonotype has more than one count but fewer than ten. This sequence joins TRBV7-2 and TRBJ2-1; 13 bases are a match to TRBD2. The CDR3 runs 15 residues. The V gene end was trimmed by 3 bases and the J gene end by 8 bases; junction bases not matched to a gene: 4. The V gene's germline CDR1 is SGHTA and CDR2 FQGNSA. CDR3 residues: CASSFTSGRGDEQFF. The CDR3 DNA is TGTGCCAGCAGCTTCACTAGCGGGAGGGGGGATGAGCAGTTCTTC.

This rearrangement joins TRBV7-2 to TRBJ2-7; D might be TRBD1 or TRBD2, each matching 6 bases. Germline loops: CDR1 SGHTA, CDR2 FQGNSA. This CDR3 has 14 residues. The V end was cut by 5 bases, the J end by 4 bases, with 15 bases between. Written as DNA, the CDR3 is TGTGCCAGCAGCCCGCCGGGGGCTAGTTACGAGCAGTACTTC. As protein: CASSPPGASYEQYF.

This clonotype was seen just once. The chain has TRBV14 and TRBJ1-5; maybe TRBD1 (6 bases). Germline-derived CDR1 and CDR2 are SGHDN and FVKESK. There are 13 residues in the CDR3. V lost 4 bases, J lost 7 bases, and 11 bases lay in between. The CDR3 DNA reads TGTGCCAGCAGCCGGGAAGGGGGGCAGCCCCAGCATTTT. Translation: CASSREGGQPQHF.

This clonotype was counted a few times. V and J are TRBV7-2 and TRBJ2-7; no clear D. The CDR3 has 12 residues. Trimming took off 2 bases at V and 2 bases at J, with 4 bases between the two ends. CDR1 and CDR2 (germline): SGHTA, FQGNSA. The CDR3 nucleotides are TGTGCCAGCAGCTTACGACCCTACGAGCAGTACTTC. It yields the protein CASSLRPYEQYF.